A single sample gave rise to the 20 T cell receptor beta chains below, sequenced in a study of T cells after somatic rescue of genetic block (dated by TCRdb to about 2020). The protocol used for the library was the immunoSEQ multiplex PCR assay. TCRdb retrieved this table from immuneACCESS and kept in-frame rearrangements only. Not all clones are present; in checked studies, unresolved V genes account for under half, and no reason is known for the remainder. The sample table lists around 100,000 clones, 90% to 95% of them with a count of one. More than 1.4% of the sample goes to the ten largest clones. The sequenced sample consisted of peripheral blood mononuclear cells (PBMCs). The receptor source for this set is a woman younger than 30.

This chain joins TRBV29-1 and TRBJ2-3; D is possibly TRBD1 (6 bases). CDR3 length: 12 residues. In germline, CDR1 is SQVTM, CDR2 ANQGSEA. The V gene lost 6 bases and the J gene lost 1 base, with 8 bases spanning the gap. The DNA for the CDR3 is TGCAGCGTGAGGACAGGCACAGATACGCAGTATTTT. Translating it yields CSVRTGTDTQYF.

CDR3 sequence (DNA): TGTGCCAGCAGCTTAGGGGGGACACTTGGTTATAGCAATCAGCCCCAGCATTTT. Amino acids: CASSLGGTLGYSNQPQHF. The J gene is TRBJ1-5, the V gene TRBV7-2; a weak D match, TRBD1 (6 bases). V was trimmed by 1 base and J by 0 bases, leaving 16 bases between them. The CDR3 has 18 amino acids. Germline CDR1 and CDR2: SGHTA and FQGNSA.

The chain carries TRBV10-3 and TRBJ2-2, with TRBD1 matching 8 bases. This CDR3 spans 14 amino acids. Germline-derived CDR1 and CDR2 are ENHRY and SYGVKD. With 11 bases clipped from V and 1 base from J, the junction kept 6 bases outside the gene matches. CDR3 residues: CAYSGTGNTGELFF. The CDR3 nucleotides are TGTGCCTATTCCGGGACAGGGAACACCGGGGAGCTGTTTTTT.

The chain carries TRBV18 and TRBJ2-7, with 10 bases fitting TRBD1. The CDR3 contains 14 residues. Losses at the gene ends were 3 bases for V and 7 bases for J; bases not matched to a gene: 6. Germline V lookup: CDR1 KGHSH, CDR2 LQKENI. The CDR3 protein is CASSPPGQGNEQYF. The CDR3 DNA sequence: TGTGCCAGCTCACCGCCGGGACAGGGGAATGAGCAGTACTTC.

The J gene is TRBJ2-2, the V gene TRBV5-5, with D possibly called TRBD1 or TRBD2 (5 bases each). This CDR3 has 15 residues. Trimming pared 6 bases from V and 6 bases from J, leaving 18 bases between. Germline CDR1 reads SGHKS; CDR2 reads YYEKEE (reference sequence). As DNA, the CDR3 is TGTGCCAGCACCTGGTACGGGGCTGAGTCCGGGGAGCTGTTTTTT. Its translation is CASTWYGAESGELFF. Using reference TRBV5-5 and TRBJ2-2 for the parts outside the CDR3, the full variable domain is DAGVTQSPTHLIKTRGQQVTLRCSPISGHKSVSWYQQVLGQGPQFIFQYYEKEERGRGNFPDRFSARQFPNYSSELNVNALLLGDSALYLCASTWYGAESGELFFGEGSRLTVL.

The table lists this clone with a count of one. The chain employs TRBV6-1 and TRBJ2-5; the D is unclear. V dropped 6 bases and J dropped 1 base, with 9 bases sitting between them. CDR3 length: 13 residues. Germline CDR1 MNHNS, CDR2 SASEGT. The CDR3 reads CASRVTGQETQYF. CDR3 in DNA: TGTGCCAGCAGAGTGACGGGCCAAGAGACCCAGTACTTC.

The rearrangement joins TRBV5-6 to TRBJ2-5; D gene unclear. Trimming pared 0 bases from V and 5 bases from J, leaving 8 bases between. This CDR3 comprises 13 residues. Looked up from germline, CDR1 is SGHDT and CDR2 is YYEEEE. CDR3 sequence reads: CASSLEGKETQYF. In DNA, the CDR3 is TGTGCCAGCAGCTTGGAAGGGAAGGAGACCCAGTACTTC.

The chain carries TRBV7-8 and TRBJ1-4; D is uncertain. This CDR3 spans 12 amino acids. Trimming pared 4 bases from V and 8 bases from J, leaving 8 bases between. Germline CDR1 reads SGHVS; CDR2 reads FQNEAQ. CDR3 sequence: CASSSEPEKLFF. Here the CDR3 DNA reads TGTGCCAGCAGCTCCGAGCCGGAAAAACTGTTTTTT. The full variable domain, completed using reference TRBV7-8 and TRBJ1-4, is GAGVSQSPRYKVAKRGQDVALRCDPISGHVSLFWYQQALGQGPEFLTYFQNEAQLDKSGLPSDRFFAERPEGSVSTLKIQRTQQEDSAVYLCASSSEPEKLFFGSGTQLSVL.

The gene calls are TRBV7-2 and TRBJ1-2, with 7 bases lining up with TRBD1. V gave up 5 bases and J gave up 2 bases; unmatched junction bases: 8. There are 15 residues in the CDR3. CDR1 and CDR2 (germline): SGHTA, FQGNSA. CDR3 sequence reads: CASSEVTGANYGYTF. The CDR3 region has the DNA TGTGCCAGCAGCGAAGTCACAGGGGCGAACTATGGCTACACCTTC.

The rearrangement uses TRBV7-8 and TRBJ1-2, with D hard to call. V dropped 1 base and J dropped 1 base, with 10 bases sitting between them. This CDR3 spans 15 amino acids. CDR1 SGHVS and CDR2 FQNEAQ come from the germline V gene. CDR3 in amino acids: CASSLVSANNYGYTF. The CDR3, as DNA: TGTGCCAGCAGCTTAGTTTCAGCTAATAACTATGGCTACACCTTC.

In its sample, this clone was seen once. V gene TRBV11-1 combines with J gene TRBJ1-1, with D perhaps TRBD1 (5 bases). The CDR3 is 12 amino acids. Germline V gene data show CDR1 as SGHAT and CDR2 as FQDESV (reference sequence). Deletions cut 4 bases from V and 4 bases from J, with 7 bases between. The CDR3 here is CASSSGFTEAFF. CDR3 nucleotide sequence: TGTGCCAGCAGCTCAGGGTTCACTGAAGCTTTCTTT. The full variable domain, with the rest looked up from reference TRBV11-1 and TRBJ1-1, is EAEVAQSPRYKITEKSQAVAFWCDPISGHATLYWYRQILGQGPELLVQFQDESVVDDSQLPKDRFSAERLKGVDSTLKIQPAELGDSAMYLCASSSGFTEAFFGQGTRLTVV.

The chain recombines TRBV5-1 with TRBJ2-3, with D uncertain. Germline lookup yields CDR1 SGHRS and CDR2 YFSETQ. V dropped 0 bases and J dropped 5 bases, with 4 bases sitting between them. The length of the CDR3 is 12 residues. The CDR3 loop is CASSLAVDTQYF. CDR3 nucleotides: TGCGCCAGCAGCTTGGCCGTAGATACGCAGTATTTT.

The chain joins TRBV5-4 to TRBJ2-4; 7 bases match TRBD1. CDR3 length equals 15 residues. CDR1 and CDR2 from the germline V gene are SGHNT and YYREEE (reference sequence). V lost 2 bases and J lost 3; bases outside the gene matches: 5. The CDR3: CASSLRDSLKNIQYF. The CDR3 nucleotides read TGTGCCAGCAGCTTACGGGACAGCCTCAAAAACATTCAGTACTTC.

The chain recombines TRBV4-1 with TRBJ1-2; D gene ambiguous. Germline CDR1 MGHRA, CDR2 YSYEKL. V shed 0 bases and J shed 7 bases, with 15 bases lying between them. The CDR3 has 15 amino acids. CDR3 region: CASSQDKDLVVGYTF. The CDR3 DNA reads as TGCGCCAGCAGCCAAGATAAGGATCTGGTTGTTGGCTACACCTTC.

The chain combines TRBV9 with TRBJ2-3; the match to TRBD1 covers 7 bases. V trimming: 4 bases; J trimming: 6 bases; junction bases outside the gene matches: 11. Germline lookup yields CDR1 SGDLS and CDR2 YYNGEE. The CDR3 is 15 residues long. The CDR3 DNA reads as TGTGCCAGCAGCCCCCGACGAGGGGGCGGTGATACGCAGTATTTT. It codes for CASSPRRGGGDTQYF.

The V gene is TRBV7-8, the J gene TRBJ2-7, with a tentative D call TRBD1 (5 bases). In germline, CDR1 is SGHVS, CDR2 FQNEAQ. The CDR3 consists of 14 residues. The V end lost 7 bases, the J end lost 0 bases, and 13 bases lay between the germline ends. Here the CDR3 DNA reads TGTGCCAGCAACCCGATGGGGCTCTCCTACGAGCAGTACTTC. This sequence encodes CASNPMGLSYEQYF.

CDR3 sequence (DNA): TGTGCCAGCAGCTTGGTAGGCAGGGGTACTGGAAACACCATATATTTT. As protein: CASSLVGRGTGNTIYF. V is TRBV5-8 and J is TRBJ1-3, with a weak D call TRBD1 (6 bases). Trimming took off 0 bases at V and 2 bases at J, with 12 bases between the two ends. The germline V gene encodes CDR1 SGHTS and CDR2 YDEGEE. This CDR3 has 16 amino acids.

The CDR3 nucleotides read TGTGCCCTTTGGCCGGGGGGAAACACCATATATTTT. Amino acids: CALWPGGNTIYF. This chain uses TRBV21-1 with TRBJ1-3. TRBV21-1 is assigned pseudogene status. This CDR3 region has 12 residues.

The chain recombines TRBV28 with TRBJ1-1, with D uncertain. Trimming stripped 6 bases from V and 8 bases from J, with 16 bases between. Germline CDR1 is MDHEN and CDR2 is SYDVKM. The CDR3 covers 13 residues. CDR3 nucleotide sequence: TGTGCCAGCAGCATCCTACCGGGATCCGAAGCTTTCTTT. Translating gives CASSILPGSEAFF.

The CDR3 reads CSAGGRDYGYTF. The CDR3 coding sequence is TGCAGCGCAGGGGGCCGGGACTATGGCTACACCTTC. The chain joins TRBV29-1 to TRBJ1-2, with 8 bases lining up with TRBD1. The CDR3 contains 12 residues. From germline, CDR1 is SQVTM and CDR2 ANQGSEA. The V gene end was trimmed by 7 bases and the J gene end by 3 bases; junction bases not matched to a gene: 4. The complete variable domain, with remaining parts taken from reference TRBV29-1 and TRBJ1-2, reads SAVISQKPSRDICQRGTSLTIQCQVDSQVTMMFWYRQQPGQSLTLIATANQGSEATYESGFVIDKFPISRPNLTFSTLTVSNMSPEDSSIYLCSAGGRDYGYTFGSGTRLTVV.